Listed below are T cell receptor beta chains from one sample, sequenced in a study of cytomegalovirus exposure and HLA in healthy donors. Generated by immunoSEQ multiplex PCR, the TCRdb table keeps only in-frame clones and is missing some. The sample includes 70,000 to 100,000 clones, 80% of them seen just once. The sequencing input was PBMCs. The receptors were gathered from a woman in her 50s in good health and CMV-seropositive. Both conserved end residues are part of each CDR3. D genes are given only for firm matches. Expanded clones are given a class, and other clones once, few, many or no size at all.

cdr3_aa: CASSLLAGATDTQYF
cdr3_nt: TGTGCCAGCAGCTTATTAGCGGGGGCCACAGATACGCAGTATTTT
d_call: TRBD2
clone_size: NA
v_call: TRBV7-3
j_call: TRBJ2-3

cdr3_aa: CASSLGGRASGGRETQYF
cdr3_nt: TGTGCCAGCAGCTTGGGGGGCAGGGCTAGCGGGGGGCGAGAGACCCAGTACTTC
d_call: TRBD2
clone_size: NA
v_call: TRBV5-4
j_call: TRBJ2-5

cdr3_aa: CASSLPRQGGVQYF
cdr3_nt: TGTGCCAGCAGCTTACCCCGACAGGGTGGGGTGCAGTACTTC
d_call: TRBD1
clone_size: NA
v_call: TRBV11-2
j_call: TRBJ2-7

cdr3_aa: CASSLELAEYNEQFF
cdr3_nt: TGTGCCAGCAGCTTAGAACTAGCGGAGTACAATGAGCAGTTCTTC
d_call: TRBD2
clone_size: NA
v_call: TRBV11-3
j_call: TRBJ2-1

cdr3_aa: CASSSGGGNQPQHF
cdr3_nt: TGTGCCAGCAGCTCAGGGGGCGGCAATCAGCCCCAGCATTTT
d_call: TRBD1
clone_size: few
v_call: TRBV11-2
j_call: TRBJ1-5

cdr3_aa: CASSPRALGGYEQYF
cdr3_nt: TGTGCCAGCAGTCCTAGGGCCCTGGGGGGCTACGAGCAGTACTTC
d_call: NA
clone_size: once
v_call: TRBV6-1
j_call: TRBJ2-7

cdr3_aa: CASSIIPGQGENTEAFF
cdr3_nt: TGTGCCAGTAGTATCATTCCGGGACAGGGAGAAAACACTGAAGCTTTCTTT
d_call: TRBD1
clone_size: NA
v_call: TRBV19
j_call: TRBJ1-1

cdr3_aa: CASSYSREIHYGYTF
cdr3_nt: TGTGCCAGCAGTTACTCGCGGGAAATCCACTATGGCTACACCTTC
d_call: NA
clone_size: NA
v_call: TRBV6-6
j_call: TRBJ1-2

cdr3_aa: CASRQGVFSPLHF
cdr3_nt: TGCGCCAGCAGACAGGGGGTCTTTTCACCCCTCCACTTT
d_call: TRBD1
clone_size: NA
v_call: TRBV10-2
j_call: TRBJ1-6

cdr3_aa: CASRVAGADTQYF
cdr3_nt: TGTGCCAGTAGAGTAGCGGGAGCAGATACGCAGTATTTT
d_call: TRBD2
clone_size: few
v_call: TRBV19
j_call: TRBJ2-3

cdr3_aa: CATSRWAGGTDTQYF
cdr3_nt: TGTGCCACCAGCAGGTGGGCAGGTGGCACAGATACGCAGTATTTT
d_call: NA
clone_size: NA
v_call: TRBV15
j_call: TRBJ2-3

cdr3_aa: CASSLGALAGANVLTF
cdr3_nt: TGTGCCAGCAGCTTAGGAGCACTAGCGGGGGCCAACGTCCTGACTTTC
d_call: TRBD2
clone_size: NA
v_call: TRBV11-2
j_call: TRBJ2-6

cdr3_aa: CASSIWTGSGNTIYF
cdr3_nt: TGTGCCAGCAGTATTTGGACGGGGTCTGGAAACACCATATATTTT
d_call: NA
clone_size: NA
v_call: TRBV6-1
j_call: TRBJ1-3

cdr3_aa: CASSWDGADYGYTF
cdr3_nt: TGTGCCAGCAGCTGGGATGGGGCAGACTATGGCTACACCTTC
d_call: NA
clone_size: NA
v_call: TRBV11-3
j_call: TRBJ1-2

cdr3_aa: CASRPLAGGPTDTQYF
cdr3_nt: TGCGCCAGCAGACCTTTAGCGGGAGGTCCGACAGATACGCAGTATTTT
d_call: TRBD2
clone_size: NA
v_call: TRBV5-1
j_call: TRBJ2-3

cdr3_aa: CASSEGGRQGTDTQYF
cdr3_nt: TGTGCCAGCAGTGAAGGGGGGCGACAGGGCACAGATACGCAGTATTTT
d_call: NA
clone_size: once
v_call: TRBV6-1
j_call: TRBJ2-3

cdr3_aa: CASSRAGELFF
cdr3_nt: TGTGCCAGCAGCCGAGCCGGGGAGCTGTTTTTT
d_call: NA
clone_size: NA
v_call: TRBV5-6
j_call: TRBJ2-2

cdr3_aa: CASSEPGVRNEKLFF
cdr3_nt: TGTGCCAGCAGTGAACCGGGGGTCAGAAATGAAAAACTGTTTTTT
d_call: NA
clone_size: NA
v_call: TRBV25-1
j_call: TRBJ1-4

cdr3_aa: CASRAGTGQNQPQHF
cdr3_nt: TGTGCCAGCAGGGCCGGGACAGGGCAAAATCAGCCCCAGCATTTT
d_call: TRBD1
clone_size: few
v_call: TRBV7-8
j_call: TRBJ1-5

cdr3_aa: CASKSVYNEQFF
cdr3_nt: TGTGCCAGCAAATCGGTTTACAATGAGCAGTTCTTC
d_call: NA
clone_size: NA
v_call: TRBV6-1
j_call: TRBJ2-1

cdr3_aa: CASSGGLAGARGDNEQFF
cdr3_nt: TGTGCCAGCAGCGGGGGACTAGCGGGAGCCCGGGGGGACAATGAGCAGTTCTTC
d_call: TRBD2
clone_size: NA
v_call: TRBV9
j_call: TRBJ2-1

cdr3_aa: CASTLRTSGGNEQFF
cdr3_nt: TGTGCCAGCACCCTTAGGACTAGCGGGGGGAATGAGCAGTTCTTC
d_call: TRBD2
clone_size: NA
v_call: TRBV7-2
j_call: TRBJ2-1

cdr3_aa: CASSLQETQYF
cdr3_nt: TGTGCCAGCAGTTTACAGGAGACCCAGTACTTC
d_call: NA
clone_size: NA
v_call: TRBV27
j_call: TRBJ2-5

cdr3_aa: CASSPLSYSYNEQFF
cdr3_nt: TGTGCCAGCAGTCCCCTCTCCTACTCCTACAATGAGCAGTTCTTC
d_call: NA
clone_size: NA
v_call: TRBV2
j_call: TRBJ2-1

cdr3_aa: CASSLDRGGNTEAFF
cdr3_nt: TGTGCCAGCTCACTTGACAGGGGGGGGAACACTGAAGCTTTCTTT
d_call: TRBD1
clone_size: NA
v_call: TRBV18
j_call: TRBJ1-1

cdr3_aa: CASSLGGFGNEKLFF
cdr3_nt: TGCGCCAGCAGCCTCGGGGGGTTTGGTAATGAAAAACTGTTTTTT
d_call: NA
clone_size: NA
v_call: TRBV5-1
j_call: TRBJ1-4

cdr3_aa: CASSLVHPGIWTDTQYF
cdr3_nt: TGCGCCAGCAGCTTGGTCCACCCGGGGATTTGGACAGATACGCAGTATTTT
d_call: NA
clone_size: NA
v_call: TRBV5-1
j_call: TRBJ2-3

cdr3_aa: CASSGGGWTGELFF
cdr3_nt: TGTGCCAGTAGTGGGGGGGGATGGACCGGGGAGCTGTTTTTT
d_call: TRBD2
clone_size: NA
v_call: TRBV19
j_call: TRBJ2-2

cdr3_aa: CASSFTGSGTEAFF
cdr3_nt: TGCGCCAGCAGCTTTACAGGGAGCGGCACTGAAGCTTTCTTT
d_call: NA
clone_size: NA
v_call: TRBV5-1
j_call: TRBJ1-1

cdr3_aa: CSALQAYGYTF
cdr3_nt: TGCAGCGCACTACAGGCTTATGGCTACACCTTC
d_call: NA
clone_size: NA
v_call: TRBV29-1
j_call: TRBJ1-2

cdr3_aa: CASSEPRVADTQYF
cdr3_nt: TGTGCCAGCAGTGAGCCCAGGGTTGCAGATACGCAGTATTTT
d_call: NA
clone_size: NA
v_call: TRBV25-1
j_call: TRBJ2-3

cdr3_aa: CASSNRGQIYEQYF
cdr3_nt: TGTGCCAGCAGCAACCGTGGACAGATTTACGAGCAGTACTTC
d_call: NA
clone_size: NA
v_call: TRBV13
j_call: TRBJ2-7

cdr3_aa: CASALSNTGELFF
cdr3_nt: TGTGCCAGCGCCCTAAGTAACACCGGGGAGCTGTTTTTT
d_call: NA
clone_size: NA
v_call: TRBV6-5
j_call: TRBJ2-2

cdr3_aa: CASSSYFGARAGELFF
cdr3_nt: TGTGCCAGCAGCTCCTACTTTGGGGCTCGAGCCGGGGAGCTGTTTTTT
d_call: NA
clone_size: NA
v_call: TRBV7-3
j_call: TRBJ2-2

cdr3_aa: CASSGNRGRGPLYGYTF
cdr3_nt: TGTGCCAGCAGCGGAAACAGGGGGCGGGGTCCATTATATGGCTACACCTTC
d_call: TRBD1
clone_size: once
v_call: TRBV11-2
j_call: TRBJ1-2

cdr3_aa: CASSYNRGQNTEAFF
cdr3_nt: TGTGCCAGCAGCTACAACAGGGGGCAGAACACTGAAGCTTTCTTT
d_call: TRBD1
clone_size: NA
v_call: TRBV13
j_call: TRBJ1-1

cdr3_aa: CASSPVGGGYEQYF
cdr3_nt: TGTGCCAGCAGCCCGGTAGGGGGCGGGTACGAGCAGTACTTC
d_call: TRBD1
clone_size: NA
v_call: TRBV5-4
j_call: TRBJ2-7